This T cell receptor (beta chain) was identified during a study of T cell responses to AZD1222 COVID-19 vaccine. Remarks on this clone: Its matching antigen is unknown.

Trimming took 1 base from V and 1 from J, leaving 11 bases between them. Germline lookup yields CDR1 MDHEN and CDR2 SYDVKM. The CDR3 runs to 15 residues. The study, taken as a whole, reports: Baseline serology detected seropositivity in only five to seven AZD1222 recipients. Reportedly, close to half of spike-specific TCRs are directed against unmutated variant regions. Samples come after the peak T cell response, not at day 14. The sample set comprised mostly white British donors with more females, and clonal diversity was possibly underestimated.

Clones were sequenced by immunoSEQ multiplex PCR, and TCRdb holds only the in-frame ones, with some missing. The repertoire holds more than 90,000 clones, with around nine tenths as singletons. This TCR was sampled from an adult who received the AZD1222 COVID-19 vaccine. Sample: peripheral blood, taken 28 days after the second AZD1222 dose. The rearrangement uses TRBV28 and TRBJ2-7; D perhaps matches TRBD2 (5 bases). CDR3 sequence (DNA): TGTGCCAGCAGTTTATCGTGGGAGCTATCCTACGAGCAGTACTTC. Translating gives CASSLSWELSYEQYF.